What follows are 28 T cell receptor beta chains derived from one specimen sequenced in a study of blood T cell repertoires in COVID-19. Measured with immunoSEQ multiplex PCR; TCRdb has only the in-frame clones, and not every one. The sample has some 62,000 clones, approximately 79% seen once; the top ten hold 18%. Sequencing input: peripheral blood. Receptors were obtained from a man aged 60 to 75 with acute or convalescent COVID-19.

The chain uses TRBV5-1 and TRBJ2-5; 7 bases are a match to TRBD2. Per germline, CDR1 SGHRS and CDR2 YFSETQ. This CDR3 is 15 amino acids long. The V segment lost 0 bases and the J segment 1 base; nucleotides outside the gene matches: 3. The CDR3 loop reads CASSLESGGQETQYF. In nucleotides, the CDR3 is TGCGCCAGCAGCTTGGAATCGGGGGGCCAAGAGACCCAGTACTTC.

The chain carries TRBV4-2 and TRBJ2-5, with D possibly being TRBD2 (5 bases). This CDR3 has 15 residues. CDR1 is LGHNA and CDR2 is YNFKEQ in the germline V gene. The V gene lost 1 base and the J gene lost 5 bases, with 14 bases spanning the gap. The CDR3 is CASSQGVGGEETQYF. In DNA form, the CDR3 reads TGTGCCAGCAGCCAAGGAGTAGGAGGAGAGGAGACCCAGTACTTC.

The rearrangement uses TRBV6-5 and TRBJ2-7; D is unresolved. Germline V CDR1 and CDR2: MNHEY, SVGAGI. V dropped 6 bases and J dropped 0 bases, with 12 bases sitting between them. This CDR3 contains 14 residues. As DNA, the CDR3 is TGTGCCAGCAGACAACGTACTAACTCCTACGAGCAGTACTTC. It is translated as CASRQRTNSYEQYF.

The CDR3 DNA follows: TGTGCCAGCAGCTTGGACAACTACGAGCAGTACTTC. It encodes CASSLDNYEQYF. The chain has TRBV5-6 and TRBJ2-7; no reliable D call. Germline V gene data show CDR1 as SGHDT and CDR2 as YYEEEE. The CDR3 sequence is 12 residues long. The ends were cut back, 0 bases at V and 3 bases at J, with 4 bases in the middle. Full variable domain (missing parts from reference TRBV5-6 and TRBJ2-7): DAGVTQSPTHLIKTRGQQVTLRCSPKSGHDTVSWYQQALGQGPQFIFQYYEEEERQRGNFPDRFSGHQFPNYSSELNVNALLLGDSALYLCASSLDNYEQYFGPGTRLTVT.

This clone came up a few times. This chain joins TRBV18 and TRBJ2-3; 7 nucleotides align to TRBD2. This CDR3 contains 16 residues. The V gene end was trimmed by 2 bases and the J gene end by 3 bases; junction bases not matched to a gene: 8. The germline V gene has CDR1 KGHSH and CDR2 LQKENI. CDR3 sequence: CASSPVSSGGTDTQYF. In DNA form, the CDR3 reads TGTGCCAGCTCACCAGTCAGCTCGGGGGGTACAGATACGCAGTATTTT.

The CDR3 nucleotides read TGTGCCAGCAGCTGGACCGGGACAGGGCATCAGCCCCAGCATTTT. It encodes CASSWTGTGHQPQHF. The chain employs TRBV5-6 and TRBJ1-5; 9 bases map to TRBD1. The V gene end was trimmed by 3 bases and the J gene end by 5 bases; junction bases not matched to a gene: 6. The CDR3 extends over 15 amino acids. CDR1 and CDR2 from the germline V gene are SGHDT and YYEEEE.

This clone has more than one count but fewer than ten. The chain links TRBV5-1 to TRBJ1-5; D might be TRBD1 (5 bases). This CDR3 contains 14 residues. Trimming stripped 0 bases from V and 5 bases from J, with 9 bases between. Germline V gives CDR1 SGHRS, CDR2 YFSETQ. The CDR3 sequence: CASSLVGGDQPQHF. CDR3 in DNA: TGCGCCAGCAGCTTGGTTGGGGGGGATCAGCCCCAGCATTTT.

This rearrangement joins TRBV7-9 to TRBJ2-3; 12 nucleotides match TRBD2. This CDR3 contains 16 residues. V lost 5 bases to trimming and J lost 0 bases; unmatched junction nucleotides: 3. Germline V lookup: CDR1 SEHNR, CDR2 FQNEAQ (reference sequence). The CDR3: CASSAGLAGSTDTQYF. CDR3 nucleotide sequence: TGTGCCAGCAGCGCCGGACTAGCGGGGAGCACAGATACGCAGTATTTT.

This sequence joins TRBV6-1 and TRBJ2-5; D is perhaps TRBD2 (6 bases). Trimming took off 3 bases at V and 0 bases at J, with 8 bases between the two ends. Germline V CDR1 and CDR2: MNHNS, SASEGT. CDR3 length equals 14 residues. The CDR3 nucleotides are TGTGCCAGCAGTGAGGGGAGGCACCAAGAGACCCAGTACTTC. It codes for CASSEGRHQETQYF.

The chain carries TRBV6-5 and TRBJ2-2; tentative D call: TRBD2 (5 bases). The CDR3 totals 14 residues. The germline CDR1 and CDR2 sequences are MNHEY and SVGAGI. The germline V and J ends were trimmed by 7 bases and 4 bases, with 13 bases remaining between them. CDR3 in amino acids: CASTITRLTGELFF. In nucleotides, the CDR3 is TGTGCCAGCACCATAACTAGACTCACCGGGGAGCTGTTTTTT.

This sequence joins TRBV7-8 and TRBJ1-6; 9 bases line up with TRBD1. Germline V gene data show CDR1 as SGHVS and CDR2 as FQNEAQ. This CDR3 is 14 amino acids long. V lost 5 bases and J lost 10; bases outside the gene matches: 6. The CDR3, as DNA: TGTGCCAGCAGCACGGACAGGGGAGGATCACCCCTCCACTTT. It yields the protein CASSTDRGGSPLHF.

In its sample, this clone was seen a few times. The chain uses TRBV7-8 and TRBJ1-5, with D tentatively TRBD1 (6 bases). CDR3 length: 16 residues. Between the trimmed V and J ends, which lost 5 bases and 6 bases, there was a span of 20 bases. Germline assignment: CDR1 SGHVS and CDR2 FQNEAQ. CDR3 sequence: CASSPHPGDILQPQHF. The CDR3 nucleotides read TGTGCCAGCAGCCCGCACCCAGGGGACATCCTTCAGCCCCAGCATTTT. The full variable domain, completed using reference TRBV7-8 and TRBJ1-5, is GAGVSQSPRYKVAKRGQDVALRCDPISGHVSLFWYQQALGQGPEFLTYFQNEAQLDKSGLPSDRFFAERPEGSVSTLKIQRTQQEDSAVYLCASSPHPGDILQPQHFGDGTRLSIL.

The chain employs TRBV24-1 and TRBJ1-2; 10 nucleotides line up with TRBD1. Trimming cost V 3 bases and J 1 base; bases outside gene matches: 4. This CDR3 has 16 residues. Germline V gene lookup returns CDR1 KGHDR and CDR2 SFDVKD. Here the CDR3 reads CATSDPRDRGNYGYTF. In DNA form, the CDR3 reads TGTGCCACCAGTGATCCCCGGGACAGGGGTAACTATGGCTACACCTTC.

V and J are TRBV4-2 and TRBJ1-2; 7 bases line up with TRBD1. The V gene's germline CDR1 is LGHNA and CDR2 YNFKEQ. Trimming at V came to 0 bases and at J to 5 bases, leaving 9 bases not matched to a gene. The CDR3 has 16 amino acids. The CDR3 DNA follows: TGTGCCAGCAGCCAAGATATAAGGGACAGTGATTATGGCTACACCTTC. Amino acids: CASSQDIRDSDYGYTF.

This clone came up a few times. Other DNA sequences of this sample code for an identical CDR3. The CDR3 here is CASRRGQNSNQPQHF. DNA of the CDR3: TGTGCCAGCAGGAGGGGGCAGAATAGCAATCAGCCCCAGCATTTT. This rearrangement joins TRBV6-5 to TRBJ1-5; 7 nucleotides align to TRBD1. Germline CDR1 reads MNHEY; CDR2 reads SVGAGI. V shed 6 bases, J shed 0 bases, and the junction held 5 bases outside the gene matches. CDR3 length: 15 residues.

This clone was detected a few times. The CDR3 nucleotides are TGTGCCAGCAGTTACTCTGGGGGGGAGGGGATGAAGGGCTACACCTTC. It encodes CASSYSGGEGMKGYTF. The chain joins TRBV6-6 to TRBJ1-2, with a weak D call TRBD1 (5 bases). Trimming removed 0 bases at V and 8 bases at J, with 19 bases between. The CDR3 is 16 amino acids. CDR1 and CDR2 from the germline V gene are MNHNY and SVGAGI (reference sequence).

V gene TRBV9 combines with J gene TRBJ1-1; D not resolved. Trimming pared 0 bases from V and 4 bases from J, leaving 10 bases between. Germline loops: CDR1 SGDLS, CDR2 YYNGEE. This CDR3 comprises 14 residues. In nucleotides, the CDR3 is TGTGCCAGCAGCGTAGGGGAGGCCCGCACTGAAGCTTTCTTT. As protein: CASSVGEARTEAFF.

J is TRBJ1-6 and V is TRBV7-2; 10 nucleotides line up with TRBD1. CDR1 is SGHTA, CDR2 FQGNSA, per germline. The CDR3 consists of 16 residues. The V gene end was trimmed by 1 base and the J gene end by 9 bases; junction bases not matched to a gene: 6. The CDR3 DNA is TGTGCCAGCAGCTTAGAAGGGACAGGGGTTGGTTCACCCCTCCACTTT. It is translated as CASSLEGTGVGSPLHF.

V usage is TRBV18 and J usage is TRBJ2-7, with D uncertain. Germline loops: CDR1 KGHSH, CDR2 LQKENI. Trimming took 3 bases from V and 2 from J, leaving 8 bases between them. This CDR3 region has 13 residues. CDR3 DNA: TGTGCCAGCTCACCGCGGTCGACCTACGAGCAGTACTTC. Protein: CASSPRSTYEQYF.

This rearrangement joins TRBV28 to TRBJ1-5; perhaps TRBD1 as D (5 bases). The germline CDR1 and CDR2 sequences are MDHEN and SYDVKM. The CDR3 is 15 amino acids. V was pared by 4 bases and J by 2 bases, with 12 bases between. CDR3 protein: CASSYGGGGNQPQHF. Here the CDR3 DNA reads TGTGCCAGCAGTTATGGGGGGGGAGGCAATCAGCCCCAGCATTTT.

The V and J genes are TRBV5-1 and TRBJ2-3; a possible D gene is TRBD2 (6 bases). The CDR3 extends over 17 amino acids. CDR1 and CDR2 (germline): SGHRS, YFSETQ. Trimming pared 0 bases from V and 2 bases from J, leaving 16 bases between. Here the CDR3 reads CASSLALGGTTTDTQYF. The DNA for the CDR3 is TGCGCCAGCAGCTTGGCCTTGGGGGGAACCACCACAGATACGCAGTATTTT.

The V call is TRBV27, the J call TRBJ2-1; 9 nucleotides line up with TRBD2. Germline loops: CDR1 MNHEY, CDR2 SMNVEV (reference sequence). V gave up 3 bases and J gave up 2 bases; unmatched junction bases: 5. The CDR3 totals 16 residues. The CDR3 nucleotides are TGTGCCAGCAGTTTGTTACTAGCGGGTACCTACAATGAGCAGTTCTTC. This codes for CASSLLLAGTYNEQFF.

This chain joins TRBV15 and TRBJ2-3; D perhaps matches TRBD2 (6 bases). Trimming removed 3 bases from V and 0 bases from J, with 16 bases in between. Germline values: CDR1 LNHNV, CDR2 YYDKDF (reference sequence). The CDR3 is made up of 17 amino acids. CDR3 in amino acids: CATSSGTGGTSTDTQYF. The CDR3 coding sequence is TGTGCCACCAGCAGCGGGACTGGCGGGACGAGCACAGATACGCAGTATTTT.

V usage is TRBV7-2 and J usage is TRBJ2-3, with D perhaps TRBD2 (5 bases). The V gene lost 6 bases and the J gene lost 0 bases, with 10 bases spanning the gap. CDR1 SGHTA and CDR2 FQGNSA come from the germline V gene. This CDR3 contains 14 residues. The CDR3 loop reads CASRSTGSTDTQYF. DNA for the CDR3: TGTGCCAGCAGATCGACGGGAAGCACAGATACGCAGTATTTT.

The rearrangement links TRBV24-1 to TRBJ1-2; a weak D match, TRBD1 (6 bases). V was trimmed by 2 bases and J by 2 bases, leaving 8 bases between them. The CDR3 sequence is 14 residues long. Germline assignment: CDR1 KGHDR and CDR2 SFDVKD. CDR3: CATSDSGQNYGYTF. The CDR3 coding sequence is TGTGCCACCAGTGATTCCGGACAGAACTATGGCTACACCTTC.

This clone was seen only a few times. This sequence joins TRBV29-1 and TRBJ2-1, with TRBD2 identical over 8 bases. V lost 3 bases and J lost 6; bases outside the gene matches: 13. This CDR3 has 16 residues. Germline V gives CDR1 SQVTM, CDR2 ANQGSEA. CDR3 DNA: TGCAGCGTTGACGGGGTAGCGGGACTCCTCTTCAATGAGCAGTTCTTC. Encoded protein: CSVDGVAGLLFNEQFF.

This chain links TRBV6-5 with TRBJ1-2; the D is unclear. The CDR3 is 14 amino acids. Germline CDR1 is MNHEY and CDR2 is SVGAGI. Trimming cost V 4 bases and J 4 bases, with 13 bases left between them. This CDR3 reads CASSSQVSTYGYTF. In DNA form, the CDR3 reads TGTGCCAGCAGTTCTCAGGTCAGCACCTATGGCTACACCTTC.

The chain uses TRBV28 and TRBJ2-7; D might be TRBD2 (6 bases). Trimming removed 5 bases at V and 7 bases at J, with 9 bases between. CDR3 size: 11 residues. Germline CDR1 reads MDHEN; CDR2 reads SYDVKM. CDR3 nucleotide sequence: TGTGCCAGCAGTACTCGGGAGGAGCAGTACTTC. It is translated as CASSTREEQYF.